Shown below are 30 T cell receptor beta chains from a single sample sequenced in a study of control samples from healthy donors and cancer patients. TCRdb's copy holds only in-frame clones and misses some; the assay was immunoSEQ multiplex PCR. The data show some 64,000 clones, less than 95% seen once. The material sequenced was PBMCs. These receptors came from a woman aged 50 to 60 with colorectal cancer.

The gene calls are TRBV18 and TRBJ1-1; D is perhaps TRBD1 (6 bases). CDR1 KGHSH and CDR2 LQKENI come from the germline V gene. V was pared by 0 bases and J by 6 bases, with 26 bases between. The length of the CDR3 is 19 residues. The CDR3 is CASSPPFGRSGGSVAEAFF. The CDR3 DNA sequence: TGTGCCAGCTCACCACCGTTCGGTCGGTCGGGGGGCTCGGTCGCTGAAGCTTTCTTT.

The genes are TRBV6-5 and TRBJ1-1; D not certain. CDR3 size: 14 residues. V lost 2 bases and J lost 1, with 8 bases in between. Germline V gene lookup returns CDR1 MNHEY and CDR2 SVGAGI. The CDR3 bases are TGTGCCAGCAGTTACAGACACCCGAACACTGAAGCTTTCTTT. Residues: CASSYRHPNTEAFF.

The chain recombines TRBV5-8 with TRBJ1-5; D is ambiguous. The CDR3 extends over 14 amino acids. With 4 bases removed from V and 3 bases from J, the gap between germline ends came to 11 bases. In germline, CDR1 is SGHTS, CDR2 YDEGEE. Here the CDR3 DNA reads TGTGCCAGCAGCGCCGGACGGTACAATCAGCCCCAGCATTTT. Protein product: CASSAGRYNQPQHF.

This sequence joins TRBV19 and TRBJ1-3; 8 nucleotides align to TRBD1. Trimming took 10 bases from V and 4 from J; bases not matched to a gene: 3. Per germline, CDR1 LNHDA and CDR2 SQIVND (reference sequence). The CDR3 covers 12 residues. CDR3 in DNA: TGTGCCACGACAGGGGTCGGAAACACCATATATTTT. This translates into CATTGVGNTIYF.

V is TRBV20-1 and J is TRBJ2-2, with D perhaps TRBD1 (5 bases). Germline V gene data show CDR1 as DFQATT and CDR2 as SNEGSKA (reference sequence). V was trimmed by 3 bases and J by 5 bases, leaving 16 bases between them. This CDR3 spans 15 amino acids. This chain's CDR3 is CSASSGRVGTGELFF. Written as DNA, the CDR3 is TGCAGTGCTAGTAGTGGCAGGGTTGGTACCGGGGAGCTGTTTTTT.

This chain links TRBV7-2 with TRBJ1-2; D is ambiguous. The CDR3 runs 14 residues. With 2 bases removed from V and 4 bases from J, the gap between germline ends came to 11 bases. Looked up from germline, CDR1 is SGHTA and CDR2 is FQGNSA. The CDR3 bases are TGTGCCAGCAGCTTAACGGGTGCGCCCTATGGCTACACCTTC. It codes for CASSLTGAPYGYTF.

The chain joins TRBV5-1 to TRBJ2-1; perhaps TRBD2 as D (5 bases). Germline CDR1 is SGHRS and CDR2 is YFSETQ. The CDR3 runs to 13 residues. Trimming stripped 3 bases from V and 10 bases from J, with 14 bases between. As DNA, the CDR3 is TGCGCCAGCAGCTCTGCGGCGGGTGACGAGCAGTTCTTC. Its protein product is CASSSAAGDEQFF.

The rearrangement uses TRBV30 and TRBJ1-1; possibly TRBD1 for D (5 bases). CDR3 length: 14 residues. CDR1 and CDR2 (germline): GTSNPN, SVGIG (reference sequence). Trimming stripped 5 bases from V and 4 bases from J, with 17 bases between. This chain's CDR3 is CAWVLTEDFTEAFF. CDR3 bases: TGTGCCTGGGTTCTGACAGAGGATTTCACTGAAGCTTTCTTT.

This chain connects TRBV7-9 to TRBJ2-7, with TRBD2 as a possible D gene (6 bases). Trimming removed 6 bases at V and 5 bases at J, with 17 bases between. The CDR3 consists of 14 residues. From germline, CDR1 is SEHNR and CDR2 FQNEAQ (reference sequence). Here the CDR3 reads CASSRFGGGNEQYF. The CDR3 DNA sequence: TGTGCCAGCAGTAGATTCGGGGGTGGGAACGAGCAGTACTTC.

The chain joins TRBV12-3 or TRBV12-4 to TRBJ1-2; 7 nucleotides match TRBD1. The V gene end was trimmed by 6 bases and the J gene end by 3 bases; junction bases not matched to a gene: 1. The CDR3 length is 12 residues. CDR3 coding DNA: TGTGCCAGCAGCACAGGGGACTATGGCTACACCTTC. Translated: CASSTGDYGYTF.

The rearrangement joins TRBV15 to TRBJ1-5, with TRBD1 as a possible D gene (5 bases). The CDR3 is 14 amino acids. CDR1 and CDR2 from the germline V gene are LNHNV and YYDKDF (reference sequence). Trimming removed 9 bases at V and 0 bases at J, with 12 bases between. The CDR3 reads CATGQGYSNQPQHF. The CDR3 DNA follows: TGTGCCACGGGGCAGGGATATAGCAATCAGCCCCAGCATTTT.

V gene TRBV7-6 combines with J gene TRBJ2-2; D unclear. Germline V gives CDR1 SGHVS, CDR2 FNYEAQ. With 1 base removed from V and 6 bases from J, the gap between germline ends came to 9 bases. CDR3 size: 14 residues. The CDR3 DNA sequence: TGTGCCAGCAGCTTAGAAGGGTACGCCGGGGAGCTGTTTTTT. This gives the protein CASSLEGYAGELFF.

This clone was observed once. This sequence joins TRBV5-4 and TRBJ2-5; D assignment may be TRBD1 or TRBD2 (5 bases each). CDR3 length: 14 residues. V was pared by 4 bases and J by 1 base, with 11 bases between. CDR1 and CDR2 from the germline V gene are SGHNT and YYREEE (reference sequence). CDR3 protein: CASSGRQSQETQYF. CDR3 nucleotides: TGTGCCAGCAGCGGGAGACAGAGCCAAGAGACCCAGTACTTC.

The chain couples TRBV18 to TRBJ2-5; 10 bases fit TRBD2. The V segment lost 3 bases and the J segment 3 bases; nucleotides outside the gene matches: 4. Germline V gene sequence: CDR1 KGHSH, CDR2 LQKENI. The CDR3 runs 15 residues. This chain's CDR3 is CASSPERGGEETQYF. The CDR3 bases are TGTGCCAGCTCACCTGAGCGGGGGGGAGAAGAGACCCAGTACTTC.

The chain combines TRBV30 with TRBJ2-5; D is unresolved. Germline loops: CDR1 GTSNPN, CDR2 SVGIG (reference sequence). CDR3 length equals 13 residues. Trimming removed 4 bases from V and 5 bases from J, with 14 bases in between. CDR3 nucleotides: TGTGCCTGGACCTCCCCCGGTTGGGAGACCCAGTACTTC. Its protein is CAWTSPGWETQYF.

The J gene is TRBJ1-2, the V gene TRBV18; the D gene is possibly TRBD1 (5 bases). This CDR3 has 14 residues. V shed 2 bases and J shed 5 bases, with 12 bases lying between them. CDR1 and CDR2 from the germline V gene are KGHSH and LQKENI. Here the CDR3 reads CASSPGQEGYGYTF. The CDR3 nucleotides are TGTGCCAGCTCACCAGGGCAGGAGGGGTATGGCTACACCTTC.

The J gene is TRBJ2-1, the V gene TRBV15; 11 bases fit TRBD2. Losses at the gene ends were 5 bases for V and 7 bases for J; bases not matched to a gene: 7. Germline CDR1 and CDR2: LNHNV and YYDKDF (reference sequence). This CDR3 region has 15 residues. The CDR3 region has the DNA TGTGCCACCAGCGGGATAGCGGGGGGGATAAATGAGCAGTTCTTC. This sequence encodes CATSGIAGGINEQFF.

CDR3 loop: CAIPTAMNTEAFF. In DNA, the CDR3 is TGTGCCATCCCGACAGCGATGAACACTGAAGCTTTCTTT. This rearrangement joins TRBV2 to TRBJ1-1; D may be TRBD1 (5 bases). CDR1 SNHLY and CDR2 FYNNEI come from the germline V gene. Trimming removed 10 bases at V and 0 bases at J, with 12 bases between. The CDR3 is 13 residues long.

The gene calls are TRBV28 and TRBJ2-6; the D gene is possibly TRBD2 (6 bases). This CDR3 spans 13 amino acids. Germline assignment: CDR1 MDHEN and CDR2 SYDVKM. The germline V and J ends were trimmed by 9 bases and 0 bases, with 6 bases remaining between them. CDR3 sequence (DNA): TGTGCCAGGCGGGACTCTGGGGCCAACGTCCTGACTTTC. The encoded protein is CARRDSGANVLTF.

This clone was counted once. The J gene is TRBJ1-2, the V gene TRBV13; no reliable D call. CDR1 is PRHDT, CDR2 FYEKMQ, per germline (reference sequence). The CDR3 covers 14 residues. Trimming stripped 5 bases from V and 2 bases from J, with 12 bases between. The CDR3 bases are TGTGCCAGCAGCCTGGCCCGCACCAACTATGGCTACACCTTC. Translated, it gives CASSLARTNYGYTF.

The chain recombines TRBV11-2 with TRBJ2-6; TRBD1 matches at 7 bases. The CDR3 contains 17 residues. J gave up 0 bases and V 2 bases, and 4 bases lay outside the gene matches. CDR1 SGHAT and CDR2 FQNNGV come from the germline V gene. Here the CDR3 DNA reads TGTGCCAGCAGCTTACCGGGACAGCACTCTGGGGCCAACGTCCTGACTTTC. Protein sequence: CASSLPGQHSGANVLTF. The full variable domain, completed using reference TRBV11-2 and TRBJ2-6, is EAGVAQSPRYKIIEKRQSVAFWCNPISGHATLYWYQQILGQGPKLLIQFQNNGVVDDSQLPKDRFSAERLKGVDSTLKIQPAKLEDSAVYLCASSLPGQHSGANVLTFGAGSRLTVL.

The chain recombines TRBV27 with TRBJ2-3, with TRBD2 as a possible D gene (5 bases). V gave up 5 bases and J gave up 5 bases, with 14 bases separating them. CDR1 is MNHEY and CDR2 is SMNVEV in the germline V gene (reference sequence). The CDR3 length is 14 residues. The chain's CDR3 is CASSRTRTGDTQYF. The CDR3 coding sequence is TGTGCCAGCAGTCGCACGAGGACTGGAGATACGCAGTATTTT.

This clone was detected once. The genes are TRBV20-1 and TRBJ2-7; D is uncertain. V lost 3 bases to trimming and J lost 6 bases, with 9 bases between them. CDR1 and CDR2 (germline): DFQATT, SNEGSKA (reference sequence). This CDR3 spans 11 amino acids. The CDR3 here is CSASASREQYF. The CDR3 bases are TGCAGTGCTAGTGCAAGTCGCGAGCAGTACTTC.

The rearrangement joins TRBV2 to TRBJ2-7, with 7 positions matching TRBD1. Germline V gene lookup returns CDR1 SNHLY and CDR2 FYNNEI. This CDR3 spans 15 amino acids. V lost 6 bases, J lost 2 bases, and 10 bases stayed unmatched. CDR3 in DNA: TGTGCCAGCAGGGACAGGTCCCAACCTACCTACGAGCAGTACTTC. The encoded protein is CASRDRSQPTYEQYF. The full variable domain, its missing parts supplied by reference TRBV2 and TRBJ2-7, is EPEVTQTPSHQVTQMGQEVILRCVPISNHLYFYWYRQILGQKVEFLVSFYNNEISEKSEIFDDQFSVERPDGSNFTLKIRSTKLEDSAMYFCASRDRSQPTYEQYFGPGTRLTVT.

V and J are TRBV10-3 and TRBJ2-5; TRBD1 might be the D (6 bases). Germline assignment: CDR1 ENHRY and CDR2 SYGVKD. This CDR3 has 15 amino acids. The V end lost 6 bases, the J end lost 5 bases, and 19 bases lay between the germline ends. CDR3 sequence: CAISNPSQGSETQYF. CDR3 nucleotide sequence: TGTGCCATCAGCAATCCATCCCAGGGGTCGGAGACCCAGTACTTC.

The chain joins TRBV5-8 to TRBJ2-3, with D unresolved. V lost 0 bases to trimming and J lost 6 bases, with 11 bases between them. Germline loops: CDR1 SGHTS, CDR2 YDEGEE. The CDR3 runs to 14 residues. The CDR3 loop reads CASSLGRSGDTQYF. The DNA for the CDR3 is TGTGCCAGCAGCTTGGGTCGTTCTGGGGATACGCAGTATTTT.

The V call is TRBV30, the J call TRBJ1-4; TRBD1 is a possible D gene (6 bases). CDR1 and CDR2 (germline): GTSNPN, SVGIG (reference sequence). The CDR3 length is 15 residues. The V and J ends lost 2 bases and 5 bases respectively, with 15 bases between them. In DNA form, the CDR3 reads TGTGCCTGGAGTCCTCGGACAGCTCACAATGAAAAACTGTTTTTT. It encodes CAWSPRTAHNEKLFF.

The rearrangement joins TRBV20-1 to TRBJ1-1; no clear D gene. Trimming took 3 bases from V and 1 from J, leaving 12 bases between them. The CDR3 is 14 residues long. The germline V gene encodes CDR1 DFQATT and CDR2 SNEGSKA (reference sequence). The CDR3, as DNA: TGCAGTGCTAGTCAGTATGTCCAGAACACTGAAGCTTTCTTT. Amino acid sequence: CSASQYVQNTEAFF.

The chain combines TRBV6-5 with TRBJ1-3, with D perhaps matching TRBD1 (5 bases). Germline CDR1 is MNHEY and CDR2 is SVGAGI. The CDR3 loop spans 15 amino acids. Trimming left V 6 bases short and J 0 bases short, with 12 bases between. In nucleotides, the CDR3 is TGTGCCAGCAGGCCCGCTGGGGGCTCTGGAAACACCATATATTTT. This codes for CASRPAGGSGNTIYF.

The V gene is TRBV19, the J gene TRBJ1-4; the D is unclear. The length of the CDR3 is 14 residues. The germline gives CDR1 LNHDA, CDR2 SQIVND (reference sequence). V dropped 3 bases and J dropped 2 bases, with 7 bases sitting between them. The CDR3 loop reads CASSMGTTNEKLFF. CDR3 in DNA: TGTGCCAGTAGTATGGGAACGACTAATGAAAAACTGTTTTTT.